This entry features one T cell receptor (beta chain) sequence. Only in-frame clones appear in the TCRdb table, and some are missing; sequencing was by immunoSEQ multiplex PCR. The data contain 100,000 or so clones, 70% to 90% of them seen just once; the ten biggest clones take up 0.15% to 0.2%. V was trimmed by 2 bases and J by 3 bases, leaving 11 bases between them. The germline V gene encodes CDR1 SGHRS and CDR2 YFSETQ. The CDR3 extends over 14 amino acids. The sample comes from a study of OX40 agonist ivuxolimab in advanced cancers. The sequence derives from an adult with an advanced solid tumor such as melanoma, head and neck, liver or kidney cancer. Material: CD4+ or CD8+ T cells sorted from blood, obtained in a trial of the OX40 agonist ivuxolimab. This chain uses TRBV5-1 with TRBJ1-2, with D unresolved. CDR3 sequence reads: CASSLDSSYYGYTF. The DNA for the CDR3 is TGCGCCAGCAGCTTAGACTCCAGCTACTATGGCTACACCTTC.